Listed below are T cell receptor beta chains from one sample, sequenced in a study of blood T cell repertoires in COVID-19. TCRdb keeps only in-frame clones here, not all; method: immunoSEQ multiplex PCR. The data contain some 180,000 clones, about 84% of them seen just once; the ten biggest clones take up 6.5% to 8.5%. Sequencing was performed on peripheral blood. These receptors all stem from a human donor in a cohort sampled during active COVID-19. Both conserved end residues are part of each CDR3. Fields, in order: J gene, clone size, CDR3 length, V gene, D gene, CDR3 DNA, CDR3 protein. A D gene is named only where the DNA matches it firmly. Not every row has a clone size; where given, it reads once, few, many or a size class.

TRBJ1-3,NA,11,TRBV29-1,NA,TGCAGCGCGACTTCTGGAAACACCATATATTTT,CSATSGNTIYF
TRBJ1-2,NA,15,TRBV5-5,NA,TGTGCCAGCAGCCGGACAGCCCGAATGAACTATGGCTACACCTTC,CASSRTARMNYGYTF
TRBJ1-1,NA,10,TRBV20-1,NA,TGCAGTGCGGGGGGGGCTGAAGCTTTCTTT,CSAGGAEAFF
TRBJ2-4,NA,13,TRBV19,NA,TGTGCCAGTAGTAGGACTACGCCGAGCGATCAGTACTTC,CASSRTTPSDQYF
TRBJ1-6,NA,19,TRBV6-2/TRBV6-3,NA,TGTGCCAGCAGTTACCTCGTCCGCAGACTAAGCTCCTATAATTCACCCCTCCACTTT,CASSYLVRRLSSYNSPLHF
TRBJ2-6,NA,15,TRBV2,NA,TGTGCCAGCCGGGACATCGTTTCTGGGGCCAACGTCCTGACTTTC,CASRDIVSGANVLTF
TRBJ2-5,NA,16,TRBV18,TRBD1,TGTGCCAGCTCCTGGACCGGGACAGGGTGGGAAGCGACCCAGTACTTC,CASSWTGTGWEATQYF
TRBJ1-1,NA,13,TRBV5-1,TRBD1,TGCGCCAGCAGCCGCGACAGGGCCACTGAAGCTTTCTTT,CASSRDRATEAFF
TRBJ1-1,NA,11,TRBV27,NA,TGTGCCAGCAGTTGGGGGGGAGAAGCTTTCTTT,CASSWGGEAFF
TRBJ1-2,NA,12,TRBV19,TRBD1,TGTGCCAGTAAGGACAGGGGCTATGGCTACACCTTC,CASKDRGYGYTF
TRBJ2-1,NA,15,TRBV14,TRBD2,TGTGCCAGCAGCCCGACTAGCGGGGGGAACAATGAGCAGTTCTTC,CASSPTSGGNNEQFF
TRBJ2-3,NA,15,TRBV20-1,TRBD2,TGCAGTGCTAGTACAAGCGGGGGTAGCACAGATACGCAGTATTTT,CSASTSGGSTDTQYF
TRBJ2-2,NA,14,TRBV3-1/TRBV3-2,NA,TGTGCCAGCAGAGGACTTGCGAACACCGGGGAGCTGTTTTTT,CASRGLANTGELFF
TRBJ1-1,NA,14,TRBV4-1,TRBD1,TGCGCCAGCAGCCACCAGGGGGCAAACACTGAAGCTTTCTTT,CASSHQGANTEAFF
TRBJ2-1,NA,17,TRBV6-6,TRBD1,TGTGCCAGCAGTCAAATTCCCGGGACAGGGTCCTACAATGAGCAGTTCTTC,CASSQIPGTGSYNEQFF
TRBJ1-2,NA,14,TRBV18,NA,TGTGCCAGCTCAAATGGGCAGCTTACCTATGGCTACACCTTC,CASSNGQLTYGYTF
TRBJ2-7,NA,15,TRBV10-3,NA,TGTGCCATCAGTGAGCGCCGACAGGTTTACTACGAGCAGTACTTC,CAISERRQVYYEQYF
TRBJ1-2,NA,15,TRBV6-2/TRBV6-3,TRBD1,TGTGCCAGCAGTTACTCCGGGACAGGGGGAATAGGCTACACCTTC,CASSYSGTGGIGYTF
TRBJ1-6,NA,14,TRBV4-2,NA,TGTGCCAGCAGCCAAGTTCAGGGGCCCTCACCCCTCCACTTT,CASSQVQGPSPLHF
TRBJ2-5,NA,17,TRBV23-1,NA,TGCGCAACCTCCCCCCCGACAGACCGCGGGGACCAAGAGACCCAGTACTTC,CATSPPTDRGDQETQYF
TRBJ2-5,few,14,TRBV9,NA,TGTGCCAGCAGCGGGGGAGTCTTCCAAGAGACCCAGTACTTC,CASSGGVFQETQYF
TRBJ2-2,few,14,TRBV19,NA,TGTGCCAGTAGCCTAACAGGGAACACCGGGGAGCTGTTTTTT,CASSLTGNTGELFF